This T cell receptor (beta chain) was documented in a study of immune heterogeneity within non-small cell lung tumors. Multiplex PCR with 32 V and 13 J primers amplified TCR beta CDR3. TCRdb itself ran the multiplex PCR reads through MiXCR, one entry per CDR3 protein. The data show some 10,000 distinct CDR3 sequences, with roughly 29% seen just once and 7.5% to 9.5% held by the top ten. As template, the study used bulk tumor genomic DNA at around 590 ng per sample. Several biopsies were collected from each primary tumor during surgery. They were spaced as far apart as possible within the tumor mass. The patients were newly diagnosed with non-small cell lung cancer, had not been treated, and had curative surgery. This clonotype showed up many times. The antigen is undetermined. Whole-study results and caveats: The high-frequency T-cell receptor beta clonotypes mostly did not match up between individual patients. Alongside site-unique high-frequency clones, identical dominant CDR3 beta clonotypes recurred across tumor sites within a patient.

The ends were cut back, 8 bases at V and 5 bases at J, with 16 bases in the middle. The CDR3 spans 14 residues. Germline V CDR1 and CDR2: SNHLY, FYNNEI. The source of this sequence is a woman aged 55-70 years with non-small cell lung cancer. The material sequenced was lung tumor tissue. V and J are TRBV2 and TRBJ2-1; D assignment may be TRBD1 or TRBD2 (6 bases each). The CDR3 region is CASLKWGADNEQFF. The CDR3 nucleotides read TGTGCCAGCTTGAAGTGGGGGGCTGACAATGAGCAGTTCTTC. The full variable domain, in which reference TRBV2 and TRBJ2-1 provide the parts outside the CDR3, is EPEVTQTPSHQVTQMGQEVILRCVPISNHLYFYWYRQILGQKVEFLVSFYNNEISEKSEIFDDQFSVERPDGSNFTLKIRSTKLEDSAMYFCASLKWGADNEQFFGPGTRLTVL.